The 15 T cell receptor beta chains below all came from one sample that was sequenced in a study of blood T cell repertoires in COVID-19. Profiling relied on immunoSEQ multiplex PCR, and the TCRdb table lists in-frame clones only, not all of them. This table holds 150,000 to 200,000 clones, about 85% found once. The sequenced material came from peripheral blood. The receptors stem from a woman of 80 years or more in a cohort sampled during active or convalescent COVID-19.

The rearrangement links TRBV7-2 to TRBJ2-7; TRBD2 matches 7 bases. The CDR3 length is 14 residues. From germline, CDR1 is SGHTA and CDR2 FQGNSA. Losses at the gene ends were 1 base for V and 6 bases for J; bases not matched to a gene: 6. CDR3 nucleotides: TGTGCCAGCAGCTTAGGTGGGAGGGTTGTCGAGCAGTACTTC. This encodes CASSLGGRVVEQYF.

The chain is built from TRBV19 and TRBJ1-2, with 11 positions matching TRBD1. This CDR3 is built from 15 residues. V lost 6 bases, J lost 2 bases, and 5 bases stayed unmatched. Germline V gives CDR1 LNHDA, CDR2 SQIVND (reference sequence). The CDR3 DNA follows: TGTGCCAGTAGCTCCAGGACAGGGGGCAACTATGGCTACACCTTC. This encodes CASSSRTGGNYGYTF.

This clone was seen only a few times. The CDR3 sequence is CAISESSVPHIQYF. The DNA for the CDR3 is TGTGCCATCAGTGAGTCGTCAGTCCCCCACATTCAGTACTTC. The genes are TRBV10-3 and TRBJ2-4; no clear D. Trimming left V 0 bases short and J 8 bases short, with 11 bases between. From germline, CDR1 is ENHRY and CDR2 SYGVKD. The CDR3 sequence is 14 residues long.

This clone is a singleton in its sample. The chain links TRBV5-1 to TRBJ2-2; D gene unclear. The CDR3 is 12 residues long. Looked up from germline, CDR1 is SGHRS and CDR2 is YFSETQ. Trimming left V 4 bases short and J 6 bases short, with 7 bases between. For the CDR3, the DNA is TGCGCCAGCAGCCTTAGCCCCGGGGAGCTGTTTTTT. This codes for CASSLSPGELFF.

This CDR3 is CASSETLLRGETQYF. CDR3 DNA: TGCGCCAGCAGTGAAACACTTTTACGGGGAGAGACCCAGTACTTC. The rearrangement links TRBV10-1 to TRBJ2-5; the D gene is possibly TRBD2 (5 bases). V dropped 3 bases and J dropped 4 bases, with 15 bases sitting between them. This CDR3 is built from 15 residues. The germline CDR1 and CDR2 sequences are WNHNN and SYGVQD (reference sequence).

This sequence joins TRBV7-8 and TRBJ2-3; D remains ambiguous. The CDR3 is 15 amino acids. Germline CDR1 reads SGHVS; CDR2 reads FQNEAQ. The V gene lost 5 bases and the J gene lost 0 bases, with 12 bases spanning the gap. CDR3 protein: CASSTSGTSTDTQYF. CDR3 nucleotides: TGTGCCAGCAGCACTTCAGGAACTAGCACAGATACGCAGTATTTT.

This sequence joins TRBV3-1 (or the pseudogene TRBV3-2) and TRBJ1-3; no clear D. Germline values: CDR1 LGHDT, CDR2 YNNKEL (reference sequence). Trimming removed 1 base at V and 8 bases at J, with 12 bases between. CDR3 length: 14 residues. CDR3 amino acids: CASSQAGGIDTIYF. The CDR3 DNA sequence: TGTGCCAGCAGCCAAGCGGGAGGTATAGACACCATATATTTT.

The chain is built from TRBV24-1 and TRBJ1-1; maybe TRBD1 (6 bases). CDR1 is KGHDR, CDR2 SFDVKD, per germline. This CDR3 spans 17 amino acids. V dropped 0 bases and J dropped 4 bases, with 17 bases sitting between them. The CDR3 sequence: CATSDLRWAGVSTEAFF. In DNA form, the CDR3 reads TGTGCCACCAGTGATTTGCGTTGGGCAGGGGTTAGCACTGAAGCTTTCTTT.

The V call is TRBV6-2 or TRBV6-3, the J call TRBJ2-7; 8 bases line up with TRBD1. Germline values: CDR1 MNHEY, CDR2 SVGEGT. V shed 7 bases and J 1 base; nucleotides not matched to a gene: 9. This CDR3 spans 15 amino acids. CDR3 nucleotide sequence: TGTGCCAGCACCCCCTCCTGGACAGGGTCCTACGAGCAGTACTTC. Translation gives CASTPSWTGSYEQYF.

This chain connects TRBV24-1 to TRBJ2-2, with a tentative D call TRBD2 (6 bases). The V gene's germline CDR1 is KGHDR and CDR2 SFDVKD. The CDR3 is 12 amino acids. Trimming removed 7 bases from V and 9 bases from J, with 11 bases in between. The CDR3 here is CATSGGSWELFF. CDR3 coding DNA: TGTGCCACCAGCGGAGGGAGTTGGGAGCTGTTTTTT.

The J gene is TRBJ2-2, the V gene TRBV7-2; 10 bases agree with TRBD2. The J segment lost 5 bases and the V segment lost 5 bases, leaving 5 bases of the junction unmatched. The CDR3 totals 15 residues. CDR1 is SGHTA, CDR2 FQGNSA, per germline. CDR3 sequence reads: CASSERGGLTGELFF. DNA of the CDR3: TGTGCCAGCAGCGAGCGGGGGGGCCTTACCGGGGAGCTGTTTTTT. Variable domain in full (rest from reference TRBV7-2 and TRBJ2-2): GAGVSQSPSNKVTEKGKDVELRCDPISGHTALYWYRQSLGQGLEFLIYFQGNSAPDKSGLPSDRFSAERTGGSVSTLTIQRTQQEDSAVYLCASSERGGLTGELFFGEGSRLTVL.

The chain uses TRBV5-1 and TRBJ1-2, with 10 bases matching TRBD1. CDR3 length: 14 amino acids. J lost 2 bases, V lost 5 bases, and 3 bases had no gene match. The germline V gene encodes CDR1 SGHRS and CDR2 YFSETQ. As DNA, the CDR3 is TGCGCCAGCAGTCGGGGACAGGGGAACTATGGCTACACCTTC. Protein: CASSRGQGNYGYTF.

As to this clone: The sample carries other DNA sequences with the same CDR3. The V gene is TRBV6-5, the J gene TRBJ1-2; no firm D call. The V end lost 4 bases, the J end lost 4 bases, and 7 bases lay between the germline ends. The length of the CDR3 is 12 residues. Germline CDR1 and CDR2: MNHEY and SVGAGI. The DNA of the CDR3 is TGTGCCAGCAGTTCCGGTGGCTATGGCTACACCTTC. This gives the protein CASSSGGYGYTF.

The CDR3 bases are TGTGCCAGCAGGGAAAAGGGGACAGGGCGGCATCAGCCCCAGCATTTT. Its protein product is CASREKGTGRHQPQHF. J is TRBJ1-5 and V is TRBV2; TRBD1 matches at 9 bases. Germline values: CDR1 SNHLY, CDR2 FYNNEI. The CDR3 spans 16 residues. Trimming removed 6 bases from V and 5 bases from J; junction bases left unmatched: 11. Variable domain in full (rest from reference TRBV2 and TRBJ1-5): EPEVTQTPSHQVTQMGQEVILRCVPISNHLYFYWYRQILGQKVEFLVSFYNNEISEKSEIFDDQFSVERPDGSNFTLKIRSTKLEDSAMYFCASREKGTGRHQPQHFGDGTRLSIL.

V gene TRBV19 combines with J gene TRBJ1-1; D is perhaps TRBD1 (6 bases). The length of the CDR3 is 16 residues. V dropped 9 bases and J dropped 6 bases, with 26 bases sitting between them. Germline V lookup: CDR1 LNHDA, CDR2 SQIVND (reference sequence). As DNA, the CDR3 is TGTGCCAGCCGAGGAATAGGCGCAGGGGTGGGTGCTGAAGCTTTCTTT. Translated, it gives CASRGIGAGVGAEAFF.